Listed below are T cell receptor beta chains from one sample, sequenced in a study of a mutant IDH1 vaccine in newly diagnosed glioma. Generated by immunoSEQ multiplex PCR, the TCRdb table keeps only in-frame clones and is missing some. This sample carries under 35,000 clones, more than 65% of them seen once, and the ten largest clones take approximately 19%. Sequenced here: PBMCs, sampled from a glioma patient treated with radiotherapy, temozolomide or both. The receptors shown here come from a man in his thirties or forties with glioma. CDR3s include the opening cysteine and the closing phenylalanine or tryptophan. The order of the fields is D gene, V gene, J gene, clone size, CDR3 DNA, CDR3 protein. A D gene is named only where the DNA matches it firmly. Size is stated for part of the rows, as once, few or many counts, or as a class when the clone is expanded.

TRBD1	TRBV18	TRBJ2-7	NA	TGTGCCAGCTCACCTAAGAGGCTTTCCCTCGGGACAGGGGTCTACGAGCAGTACTTC	CASSPKRLSLGTGVYEQYF
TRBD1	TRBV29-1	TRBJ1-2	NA	TGCAGCGTACAGGGGTCCCGGGAGGGACAGAGCTATGGCTACACCTTC	CSVQGSREGQSYGYTF
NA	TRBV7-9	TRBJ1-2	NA	TGTGCCAGCAGCCCAACCGAGGGACAAATATATGGCTACACCTTC	CASSPTEGQIYGYTF
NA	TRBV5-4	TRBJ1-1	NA	TGTGCCAGCAGACCCTCACAGGGTTTAAAAACGTCTGAAGCTTTCTTT	CASRPSQGLKTSEAFF
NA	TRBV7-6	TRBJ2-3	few	TGTGCCAGCAGCTTAGCCACCACAGATACGCAGTATTTT	CASSLATTDTQYF
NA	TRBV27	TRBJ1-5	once	TGTGCCAGCAGTTTTACAGGGAGAAATCAGCCCCAGCATTTT	CASSFTGRNQPQHF
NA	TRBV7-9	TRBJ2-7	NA	TGTGCCAGCAGCTTAGAACAGGGGAGGAACGAGCAGTACTTC	CASSLEQGRNEQYF
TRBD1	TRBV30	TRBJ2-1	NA	TGTGCCTGGAGTGGGGACAGGGACCCTGACAATGAGCAGTTCTTC	CAWSGDRDPDNEQFF
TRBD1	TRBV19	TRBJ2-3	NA	TGTGCCAGTAGTGCTACAGGGGGCTTGACAGATACGCAGTATTTT	CASSATGGLTDTQYF
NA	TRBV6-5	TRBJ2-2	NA	TGTGCCAGCAGCACGGTCAACACCGGGGAGCTGTTTTTT	CASSTVNTGELFF
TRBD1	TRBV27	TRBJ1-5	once	TGTGCCAGCAGCATGGGACAGAATCAGCCCCAGCATTTT	CASSMGQNQPQHF
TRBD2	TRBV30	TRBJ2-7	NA	TGTGCCTGGAGGGCTAGCGGGACGGGCCAGTACTTC	CAWRASGTGQYF
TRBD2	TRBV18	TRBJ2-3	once	TGTGCCAGCTCACCCTTGCGCGGCGGGGGGGCACTGGATACGCAGTATTTT	CASSPLRGGGALDTQYF
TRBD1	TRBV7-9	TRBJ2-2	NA	TGTGCCAGCAGCTTAACCCGGGACAGGGGAACCGGGGAGCTGTTTTTT	CASSLTRDRGTGELFF
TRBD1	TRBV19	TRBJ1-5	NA	TGTGCCAGTAGAAGTTGGACAGGGACCAATCAGCCCCAGCATTTT	CASRSWTGTNQPQHF
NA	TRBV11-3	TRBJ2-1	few	TGTGCCAGCAGCCTTGGAGCTTCACCTTTAGCGGACGAGCAGTTCTTC	CASSLGASPLADEQFF
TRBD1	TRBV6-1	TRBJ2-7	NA	TGTGCCAGCAGTCTGGGACAGGCCTCCTACGAGCAGTACTTC	CASSLGQASYEQYF
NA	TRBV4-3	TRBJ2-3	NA	TGCGCCAGCAGCCAAGAACTGGGGGGGGCGACTGGCACAGATACGCAGTATTTT	CASSQELGGATGTDTQYF
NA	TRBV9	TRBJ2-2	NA	TGTGCCAGCAGCGTAAACAGAGCGACCGGGGAGCTGTTTTTT	CASSVNRATGELFF
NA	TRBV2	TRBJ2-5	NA	TGTGCCAGCAGTGGAAGTAGAGTCCAAGAGACCCAGTACTTC	CASSGSRVQETQYF
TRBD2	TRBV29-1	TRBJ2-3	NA	TGCAGCCTGACCTTAGCGGGAGTAACAGATACGCAGTATTTT	CSLTLAGVTDTQYF
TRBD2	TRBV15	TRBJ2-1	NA	TGTGCCACCAGCTTGGTGGCCGGGGGGGCTTACAATGAGCAGTTCTTC	CATSLVAGGAYNEQFF
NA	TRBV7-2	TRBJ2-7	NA	TGTGCCAGCAGCTTAGGATTGCAGGGAGGCGAGCAGTACTTC	CASSLGLQGGEQYF
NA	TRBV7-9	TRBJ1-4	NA	TGTGCCAGCAGCTTACGAGAACTGGGTAATGAAAAACTGTTTTTT	CASSLRELGNEKLFF
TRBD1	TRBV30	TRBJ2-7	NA	TGTGCCTGGTCTTTGGGAATCTGGACAGGGGGCTTCGAGCAGTACTTC	CAWSLGIWTGGFEQYF
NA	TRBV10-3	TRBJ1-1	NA	TGTGCCGCCCGATCGGCCCAGGCTAGGAGGGACACTGAAGCTTTCTTT	CAARSAQARRDTEAFF
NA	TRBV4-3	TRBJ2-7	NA	TGCGCCAGCAGCCAAGGCAATTCCAAGACCTACGAGCAGTACTTC	CASSQGNSKTYEQYF
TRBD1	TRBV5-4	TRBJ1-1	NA	TGTGCCAGCAGCTCACAGGGGACCTTGAACACTGAAGCTTTCTTT	CASSSQGTLNTEAFF
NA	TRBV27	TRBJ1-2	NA	TGTGCCAGCAGTAGTAGGGGCCCGGCTTATGGCTACACCTTC	CASSSRGPAYGYTF
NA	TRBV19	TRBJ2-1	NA	TGTGCCAGTAGTATAGATGGCTGGGGTGAGCAGTTCTTC	CASSIDGWGEQFF
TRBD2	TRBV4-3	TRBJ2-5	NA	TGCGCCAGCAGCCAAGTTACGGGGGGGCAACAAGAGACCCAGTACTTC	CASSQVTGGQQETQYF
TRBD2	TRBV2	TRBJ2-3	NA	TGTGCCAGCAGCCTTACTAGCGGGATGGTAGATACGCAGTATTTT	CASSLTSGMVDTQYF
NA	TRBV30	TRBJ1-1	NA	TGTGCCTGGAGGACACCCGTGTTCACTGAAGCTTTCTTT	CAWRTPVFTEAFF
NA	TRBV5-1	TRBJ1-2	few	TGCGCCAGCAGCCGCTCGCCGCTACAGGGTTTTACCTTC	CASSRSPLQGFTF
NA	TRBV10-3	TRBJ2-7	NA	TGTGCCATCAGCGAGACCTACGAGCAGTACTTC	CAISETYEQYF
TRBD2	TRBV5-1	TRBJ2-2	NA	TGCGCCAGCAGCTTGGAGGCGGGGGGCACCGGGGAGCTGTTTTTT	CASSLEAGGTGELFF
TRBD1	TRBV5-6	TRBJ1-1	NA	TGTGCCAGCAGCTTGAACAGGGGGACTGAAGCTTTCTTT	CASSLNRGTEAFF
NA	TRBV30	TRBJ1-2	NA	TGTGCCTGGAGTAGGAGGGATGGCTACACCTTC	CAWSRRDGYTF
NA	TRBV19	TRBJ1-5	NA	TGTGCCAGTAGCCAAGGGGCCCTCTATAGCAATCAGCCCCAGCATTTT	CASSQGALYSNQPQHF
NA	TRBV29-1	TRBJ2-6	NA	TGCAGCGTTGGATTTGGAGCGGCCAACGTCCTGACTTTC	CSVGFGAANVLTF
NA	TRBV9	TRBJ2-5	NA	TGTGCCAGCAGCGTAGGAAGGGGTGAGACCCAGTACTTC	CASSVGRGETQYF
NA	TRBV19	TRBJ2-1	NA	TGTGCCAGTGTCTCTTTGGGGGGCCATGAGCAGTTCTTC	CASVSLGGHEQFF
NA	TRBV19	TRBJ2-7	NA	TGTGCCAGTAGTATTGGTGGGACAATTCCTCTCGAGCAGTACTTC	CASSIGGTIPLEQYF
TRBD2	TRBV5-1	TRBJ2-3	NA	TGCGCCAGCAGCCCGGAGACTAGCGGGAACACAGATACGCAGTATTTT	CASSPETSGNTDTQYF
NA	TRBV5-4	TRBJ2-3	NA	TGTGCCAGCAGTTCGAGGGGTGACACAGATACGCAGTATTTT	CASSSRGDTDTQYF
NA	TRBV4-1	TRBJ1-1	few	TGCGCCAGCAGCCAAGAAGGGGGGATCCAGGGTGTGGACACTGAAGCTTTCTTT	CASSQEGGIQGVDTEAFF
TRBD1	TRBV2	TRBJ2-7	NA	TGTGCCAGCAAATTATCGGGACAGTACTCCTACGAGCAGTACTTC	CASKLSGQYSYEQYF